This TCR beta chain was retrieved from a study of T cells in Graves' hyperthyroidism and ophthalmopathy. Study-wide context: Peripheral blood samples were taken at initial diagnosis, prior to any treatment.

This clonotype was counted ten times or more. Researchers amplified the TCR beta CDR3 regions from RNA transcripts. HTBI primers were employed in a first-round RT-PCR of the TCR CDR3. TCRdb processed the multiplex PCR reads anew with MiXCR; each CDR3 protein has one entry. The sample lists under 350,000 distinct CDR3 sequences; under 25% were seen once. Patients aged 18 to 65 with hyperthyroidism were newly diagnosed, with duration under 2 months. It was uncontrolled infection, other autoimmune disease, pregnancy or lactation that excluded patients. In making diagnoses, clinical symptoms, serum thyroxine and TRAb, thyroid ultrasound and orbital computed tomography were all used. CDR1 is SGHAT, CDR2 FQNNGV, per germline. This CDR3 has 11 amino acids. Trimming took 5 bases from V and 4 from J, leaving 6 bases between them.

This chain connects TRBV11-2 to TRBJ2-7; TRBD1 might be the D (5 bases). The sample taken for sequencing was blood. This sequence originates from a woman between 45 and 60 years old with Graves' hyperthyroidism. For the CDR3, the DNA is TGTGCCAGCAGCCCAGGGTACGAGCAGTACTTC. Translated, it gives CASSPGYEQYF. The full variable domain, its missing parts supplied by reference TRBV11-2 and TRBJ2-7, is EAGVAQSPRYKIIEKRQSVAFWCNPISGHATLYWYQQILGQGPKLLIQFQNNGVVDDSQLPKDRFSAERLKGVDSTLKIQPAKLEDSAVYLCASSPGYEQYFGPGTRLTVT.